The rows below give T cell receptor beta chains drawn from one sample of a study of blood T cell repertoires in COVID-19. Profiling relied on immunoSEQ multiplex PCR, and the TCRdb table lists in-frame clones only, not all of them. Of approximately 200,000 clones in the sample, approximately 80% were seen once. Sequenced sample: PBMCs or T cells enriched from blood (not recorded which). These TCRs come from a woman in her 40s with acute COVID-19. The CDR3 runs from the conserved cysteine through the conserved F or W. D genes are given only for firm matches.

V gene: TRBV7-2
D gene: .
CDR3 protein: CASSLATGNQETQYF

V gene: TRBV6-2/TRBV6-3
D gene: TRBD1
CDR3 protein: CASSLHGGQVTSGYTF

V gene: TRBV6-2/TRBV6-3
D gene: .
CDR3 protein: CASSKLHTGDYEQYF

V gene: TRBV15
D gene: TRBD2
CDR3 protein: CATSRGVPGLAGELYYEQYF

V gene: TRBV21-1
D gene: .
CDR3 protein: CANVTSGSDNEQFF

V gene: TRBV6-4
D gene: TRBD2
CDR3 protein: CASSDGLAGGEQYF

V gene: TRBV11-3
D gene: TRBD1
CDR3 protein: CASSLSGTALAF

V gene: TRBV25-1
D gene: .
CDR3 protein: CASSDPGVNQPQHF

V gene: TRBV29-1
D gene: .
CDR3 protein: CSVEVQIQETQYF

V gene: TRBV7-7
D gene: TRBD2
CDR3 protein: CASSLGGGAVPDTQYF

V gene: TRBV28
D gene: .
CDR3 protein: CASSAFRATDSPLHF

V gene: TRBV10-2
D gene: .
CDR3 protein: CASSPQGNYGYTF

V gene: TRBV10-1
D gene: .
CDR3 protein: CASSEAREGSPLHF

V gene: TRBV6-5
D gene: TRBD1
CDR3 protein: CASSRTGVVETQYF

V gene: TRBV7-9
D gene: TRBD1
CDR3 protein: CASSSSGQGMEQYF

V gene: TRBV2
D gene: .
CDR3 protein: CASSTGGTEAFF

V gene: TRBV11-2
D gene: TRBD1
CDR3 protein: CASSLGGQSYGYTF

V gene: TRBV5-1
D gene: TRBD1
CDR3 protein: CASSWTGTGDGYTF

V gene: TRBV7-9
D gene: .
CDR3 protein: CASSLPRGRAYF

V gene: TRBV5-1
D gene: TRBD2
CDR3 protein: CASSLGTSDSNEQFF

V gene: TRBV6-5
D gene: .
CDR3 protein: CASSYGGFGQTEQFF

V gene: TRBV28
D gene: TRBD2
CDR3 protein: CASSFSAAGKHTDTQYF

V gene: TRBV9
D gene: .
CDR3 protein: CASSVDRQVPYNEQFF

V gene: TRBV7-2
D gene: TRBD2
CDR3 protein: CASSPRLAGDDEQYF

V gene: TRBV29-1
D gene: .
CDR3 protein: CSVENSVVGEQYF

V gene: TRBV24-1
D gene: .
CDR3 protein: CATQSTYNEQFF

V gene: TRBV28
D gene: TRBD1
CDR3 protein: CASRSGQGAEGYTF

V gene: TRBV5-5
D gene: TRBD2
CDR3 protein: CASSLTSGTTDTQYF

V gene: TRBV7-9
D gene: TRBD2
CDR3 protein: CASSWTSGGTYEQYF

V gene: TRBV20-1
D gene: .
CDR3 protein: CSATRGTEAFF

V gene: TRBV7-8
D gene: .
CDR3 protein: CASSLVRGSSYEQYF

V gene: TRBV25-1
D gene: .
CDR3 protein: CASKGEGRFYNEQFF

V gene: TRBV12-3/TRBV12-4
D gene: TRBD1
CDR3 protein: CASSRGTVYEQYF

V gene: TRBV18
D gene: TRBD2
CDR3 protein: CASGTSGGNSYEQYF

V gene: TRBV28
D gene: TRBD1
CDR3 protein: CASSLQGATPYEQYF

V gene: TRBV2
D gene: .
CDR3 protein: CASNNPGAVAEKLFF

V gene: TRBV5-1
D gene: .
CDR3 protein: CASRWESSGNTIYF

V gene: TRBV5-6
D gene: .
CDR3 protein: CASSLISGAGYTF

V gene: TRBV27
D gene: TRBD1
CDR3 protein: CASSSGQGFLDTEAFF

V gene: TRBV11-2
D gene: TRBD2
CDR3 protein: CASSLRSGGGNEQFF

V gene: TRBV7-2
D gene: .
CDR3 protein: CASSLNPNTGELFF

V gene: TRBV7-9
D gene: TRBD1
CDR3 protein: CASSRQGNYGYTF

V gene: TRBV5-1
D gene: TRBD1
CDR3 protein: CASSLNTGEMPEQYF

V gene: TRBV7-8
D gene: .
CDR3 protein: CASNKRGGRNQPQHF